A single sample is the source of the 6 T cell receptor beta chains below, sequenced in a study of CD8+ T cells in alopecia areata. Reverse transcribed after extraction, RNA yielded cDNA as the sequencing template. Profiling relied on immunoSEQ multiplex PCR, and the TCRdb table lists in-frame clones only, not all of them. The table shows about 200,000 clones, with 50% to 65% occurring only once. The material sequenced was CD4+ T cells sorted from blood, taken at week 0. The receptors were sampled from a human donor with alopecia areata.

This clone was seen a few times. The chain recombines TRBV19 with TRBJ1-1; no firm D call. Germline V gene data show CDR1 as LNHDA and CDR2 as SQIVND (reference sequence). The length of the CDR3 is 16 residues. Trimming left V 0 bases short and J 7 bases short, with 18 bases between. The CDR3: CASSIDPARRVNEAFF. In DNA, the CDR3 is TGTGCCAGTAGTATAGATCCGGCCAGGAGAGTGAATGAAGCTTTCTTT.

This CDR3 is CASSHDRGEPLHEQYF. For the CDR3, the DNA is TGTGCCAGCAGCCACGACAGGGGAGAACCTCTCCACGAGCAGTACTTC. The J gene is TRBJ2-7, the V gene TRBV27; 8 bases match TRBD1. The V gene's germline CDR1 is MNHEY and CDR2 SMNVEV (reference sequence). Trimming cost V 6 bases and J 5 bases; bases outside gene matches: 15. The CDR3 is 16 residues long.

This chain joins TRBV29-1 and TRBJ2-3, with 8 bases fitting TRBD1. The CDR3 sequence is 12 residues long. CDR1 and CDR2 from the germline V gene are SQVTM and ANQGSEA. The V and J ends lost 1 base and 10 bases, in that order; junction bases with no gene match: 4. The CDR3 coding sequence is TGCAGCGTTGAAGCCCCAGGGGGCGCGCAGTATTTT. Its translation: CSVEAPGGAQYF.

This sequence joins TRBV6-5 and TRBJ2-4; no clear D. CDR3 length equals 16 residues. Germline V gene data show CDR1 as MNHEY and CDR2 as SVGAGI. V was pared by 2 bases and J by 0 bases, with 11 bases between. This CDR3 reads CASSYSSNIAKNIQYF. CDR3 bases: TGTGCCAGCAGTTACAGCAGCAACATAGCCAAAAACATTCAGTACTTC.

The chain has TRBV7-6 and TRBJ2-1; D not resolved. Trimming took 4 bases from V and 3 from J, leaving 7 bases between them. This CDR3 is built from 13 residues. Germline V gene data show CDR1 as SGHVS and CDR2 as FNYEAQ. The CDR3 nucleotides are TGTGCCAGCAGCTCCCAACGCTACAATGAGCAGTTCTTC. Translation: CASSSQRYNEQFF.

With regard to this clone: Different DNA sequences within this sample yield the same CDR3. V is TRBV6-5 and J is TRBJ2-7; 10 bases map to TRBD1. Germline values: CDR1 MNHEY, CDR2 SVGAGI. The CDR3 is 15 amino acids. V dropped 2 bases and J dropped 1; count of bases not matched to a gene: 2. CDR3 DNA: TGTGCCAGCAGTTACCGGGGACAGGGGTCCTACGAGCAGTACTTC. Amino acid sequence: CASSYRGQGSYEQYF.